The next 8 T cell receptor beta chains were all read from a single sample in a study of blood T cell repertoires in COVID-19 (TCRdb year 2020). Library preparation employed the immunoSEQ multiplex PCR assay. Here the immuneACCESS table is served through TCRdb, limited to in-frame sequences with V and J called. Missing clones are a known gap in these copies; in checked studies unresolved V genes cover under half, and the rest lacks a known reason. Counted in this sample were approximately 320,000 clones; 85% of them appeared once. The leading ten clones occupy around 7.8% of the sample. Material: peripheral blood. The receptor source for this set is a human donor in a cohort sampled during active COVID-19.

V is TRBV6-6 and J is TRBJ1-1; TRBD1 agrees at 7 bases. The J segment lost 5 bases and the V segment lost 5 bases, leaving 2 bases of the junction unmatched. Germline V gene data show CDR1 as MNHNY and CDR2 as SVGAGI (reference sequence). The CDR3 is made up of 12 amino acids. CDR3 region: CASSGDRTEAFF. The CDR3 coding sequence is TGTGCCAGCAGTGGGGACAGAACTGAAGCTTTCTTT.

A remark on this clone: This sample includes further DNA sequences coding for the same CDR3. The chain joins TRBV4-2 to TRBJ1-1; D not certain. The germline V and J ends were trimmed by 1 base and 1 base, with 10 bases remaining between them. This CDR3 contains 15 residues. Germline values: CDR1 LGHNA, CDR2 YNFKEQ. CDR3 coding DNA: TGTGCCAGCAGCCAAGGTCTCACCGGGAACACTGAAGCTTTCTTT. Residues: CASSQGLTGNTEAFF.

This clone was found a few times. The chain employs TRBV18 and TRBJ2-1; tentatively, D is TRBD2 (5 bases). The CDR3 runs to 14 residues. V was cut by 2 bases and J by 6 bases, with 11 bases left in between. In germline, CDR1 is KGHSH, CDR2 LQKENI. The DNA of the CDR3 is TGTGCCAGCTCACCAAAGAGGGCCGTCAATGAGCAGTTCTTC. Translated: CASSPKRAVNEQFF.

The V and J genes are TRBV5-8 and TRBJ1-2, with TRBD1 as a possible D gene (6 bases). The germline V and J ends were trimmed by 4 bases and 4 bases, with 20 bases remaining between them. Germline V CDR1 and CDR2: SGHTS, YDEGEE. This CDR3 has 16 residues. CDR3 bases: TGTGCCAGCAGCCGAGGGGGAAAACAGGGCGGCTATGGCTACACCTTC. Protein sequence: CASSRGGKQGGYGYTF.

This chain connects TRBV7-9 to TRBJ1-1; 7 bases are a match to TRBD1. V gave up 7 bases and J gave up 7 bases; unmatched junction bases: 12. CDR3 length: 14 residues. Germline CDR1 SEHNR, CDR2 FQNEAQ (reference sequence). CDR3 sequence: CASNSRGPSYEAFF. The CDR3 nucleotides read TGTGCCAGCAATTCGAGGGGGCCTAGCTATGAAGCTTTCTTT.

The V gene is TRBV6-5, the J gene TRBJ1-2, with a possible D match to TRBD1 (5 bases). Trimming took off 10 bases at V and 3 bases at J, with 15 bases between the two ends. The CDR3 runs to 13 residues. The germline V gene encodes CDR1 MNHEY and CDR2 SVGAGI. CDR3 in amino acids: CATTRVVDYGYTF. The CDR3 DNA follows: TGTGCCACCACCAGGGTAGTTGACTATGGCTACACCTTC.

The chain couples TRBV25-1 to TRBJ2-3; D gene unclear. Germline V gene lookup returns CDR1 MGHDK and CDR2 SYGVNS. The CDR3 loop spans 16 amino acids. Deletions cut 2 bases from V and 0 bases from J, with 12 bases between. The CDR3 is CASSEDASTSTDTQYF. The CDR3 DNA sequence: TGTGCCAGCAGTGAAGATGCGAGTACTAGCACAGATACGCAGTATTTT. Combining the CDR3 with reference TRBV25-1 and TRBJ2-3 gives the whole variable domain EADIYQTPRYLVIGTGKKITLECSQTMGHDKMYWYQQDPGMELHLIHYSYGVNSTEKGDLSSESTVSRIRTEHFPLTLESARPSHTSQYLCASSEDASTSTDTQYFGPGTRLTVL.

The sample holds one count of this clone. The rearrangement joins TRBV3-1 (or the pseudogene TRBV3-2) to TRBJ1-2, with 9 bases identical to TRBD1. Germline lookup yields CDR1 LGHDT and CDR2 YNNKEL (reference sequence). V was pared by 5 bases and J by 7 bases, with 8 bases of the junction left unmatched. The CDR3 extends over 14 amino acids. As DNA, the CDR3 is TGTGCCAGCAGCTACCGGGACAGGGTCGGTGGCTACACCTTC. Protein product: CASSYRDRVGGYTF.